Below, 19 T cell receptor beta chains from the same sample are listed, as sequenced in a study of blood T cells in healthy people across ages (dated by TCRdb to the mid-2010s). Library generation was performed with 5' RACE. TCRdb records Illumina HiSeq 2500 as the sequencer. A second about 7 to 12 cycle PCR used a sample-barcoded 5' primer and a J-beta primer mix. TCRdb reran the public reads through fastp at Q25 and MiXCR, keeping productive beta chains. When rows share a CDR3 protein, they turn into one entry using the most common DNA and genes. Recorded for this sample are roughly 1,500,000 distinct CDR3 sequences; roughly 40% of them occurred a single time. The ten largest make up 7% to 9% of the sample. The specimen sequenced was blood. The receptors were sampled from a woman aged 18-29 years in good health.

The chain uses TRBV4-1 and TRBJ2-5, with TRBD1 as a possible D gene (6 bases). The end of the DNA aligns better with TRBJ2-7, so the J call may be wrong. The CDR3 consists of 14 residues. Germline V lookup: CDR1 MGHRA, CDR2 YSYEKL. The CDR3 DNA reads TGCGCCAGCAGCATCCAGGACAGAGCCTACGAGCAGTACTTC. This codes for CASSIQDRAYEQYF.

This clonotype was detected only once. This chain connects TRBV18 to TRBJ2-7, with a possible D match to TRBD1 (5 bases). The length of the CDR3 is 14 residues. The germline V gene encodes CDR1 KGHSH and CDR2 LQKENI. Between the trimmed V and J ends, which lost 6 bases and 3 bases, there was a span of 15 bases. The CDR3 nucleotides are TGTGCCAGCTCCCGTCAGGGCAACAACTACGAGCAGTACTTC. It specifies CASSRQGNNYEQYF.

This chain connects TRBV20-1 to TRBJ2-2; TRBD2 matches 8 bases. V lost 0 bases to trimming and J lost 0 bases; unmatched junction nucleotides: 3. The germline V gene encodes CDR1 DFQATT and CDR2 SNEGSKA (reference sequence). This CDR3 comprises 16 residues. For the CDR3, the DNA is TGCAGTGCTAGAGATAAGGGACTAGCGAACACCGGGGAGCTGTTTTTT. Its translation is CSARDKGLANTGELFF.

This clonotype was seen a few times. The chain employs TRBV6-5 and TRBJ1-2; maybe TRBD1 (6 bases). The ends were cut back, 0 bases at V and 2 bases at J, with 13 bases in the middle. The CDR3 has 16 amino acids. Per the germline V gene, CDR1 is MNHEY and CDR2 is SVGAGI. The CDR3 region has the DNA TGTGCCAGCAGTTACTCGATTCTGAGGGGGAACTATGGCTACACCTTC. Translating gives CASSYSILRGNYGYTF.

The CDR3 here is CSAAVAGISYEQYF. The CDR3 DNA is TGCAGTGCTGCCGTAGCGGGCATCTCCTACGAGCAGTACTTC. The J gene is TRBJ2-7, the V gene TRBV20-1, with 7 nucleotides matching TRBD2. V shed 5 bases, J shed 0 bases, and the junction held 7 bases outside the gene matches. The CDR3 sequence is 14 residues long. The germline V gene encodes CDR1 DFQATT and CDR2 SNEGSKA (reference sequence).

The CDR3 loop reads CATRPGTSMRELFF. Written as DNA, the CDR3 is TGTGCCACCAGACCCGGGACTAGCATGAGGGAGCTGTTTTTT. V is TRBV12-3 or TRBV12-4 and J is TRBJ2-2, with 9 bases that match TRBD2. V dropped 10 bases and J dropped 9; count of bases not matched to a gene: 12. The CDR3 has 14 residues.

This clonotype is a singleton in its sample. With a much larger clone just one base away, this may be a read error. The rearrangement uses TRBV29-1 and TRBJ1-2; maybe TRBD1 (5 bases). Trimming removed 7 bases from V and 7 bases from J, with 13 bases in between. The V gene's germline CDR1 is SQVTM and CDR2 ANQGSEA. This CDR3 contains 11 residues. This CDR3 is CSGKDGGGYTF. The CDR3 region has the DNA TGCAGCGGTAAAGACGGGGGTGGCTACACCTTC.

V and J are TRBV7-2 and TRBJ2-4; 10 bases fit TRBD1. The CDR3 consists of 14 residues. CDR1 and CDR2 (germline): SGHTA, FQGNSA. V shed 5 bases and J 8 bases; nucleotides not matched to a gene: 6. CDR3 nucleotide sequence: TGTGCCAGCAGCCAGGACAGGGGGACGGACATTCAGTACTTC. Protein product: CASSQDRGTDIQYF. Complete variable domain (other parts from reference TRBV7-2 and TRBJ2-4): GAGVSQSPSNKVTEKGKDVELRCDPISGHTALYWYRQSLGQGLEFLIYFQGNSAPDKSGLPSDRFSAERTGGSVSTLTIQRTQQEDSAVYLCASSQDRGTDIQYFGAGTRLSVL.

The chain joins TRBV7-9 to TRBJ2-7; the D call may be TRBD1 or TRBD2 (5 bases each). V lost 3 bases and J lost 2, with 11 bases in between. CDR1 and CDR2 (germline): SEHNR, FQNEAQ (reference sequence). This CDR3 has 14 amino acids. The CDR3: CASSLGTDPYEQYF. CDR3 in DNA: TGTGCCAGCAGCTTGGGGACGGACCCCTACGAGCAGTACTTC. Looking up the rest from reference TRBV7-9 and TRBJ2-7 gives the full variable domain: DTGVSQNPRHKITKRGQNVTFRCDPISEHNRLYWYRQTLGQGPEFLTYFQNEAQLEKSRLLSDRFSAERPKGSFSTLEIQRTEQGDSAMYLCASSLGTDPYEQYFGPGTRLTVT.

The chain employs TRBV20-1 and TRBJ2-3, with D tentatively TRBD2 (5 bases). Trimming pared 5 bases from V and 0 bases from J, leaving 9 bases between. Germline CDR1 reads DFQATT; CDR2 reads SNEGSKA (reference sequence). This CDR3 spans 13 amino acids. The CDR3 protein is CSADGGSTDTQYF. The CDR3 coding sequence is TGCAGTGCTGATGGCGGGAGCACAGATACGCAGTATTTT.

The gene calls are TRBV3-1 and TRBJ2-7; the match to TRBD2 covers 9 bases. The CDR3 consists of 15 residues. Germline V lookup: CDR1 LGHDT, CDR2 YNNKEL (reference sequence). The junction had 2 bases not matched to a gene; V was cut back by 1 base and J by 1 base. DNA for the CDR3: TGTGCCAGCAGCCAAGGCGGGGGGGCGTCCTACGAGCAGTACTTC. It codes for CASSQGGGASYEQYF.

The chain carries TRBV6-5 and TRBJ2-3; D is ambiguous. Trimming took off 0 bases at V and 3 bases at J, with 10 bases between the two ends. The CDR3 has 15 amino acids. Germline assignment: CDR1 MNHEY and CDR2 SVGAGI. DNA for the CDR3: TGTGCCAGCAGTTACTCGGAAGGCAAGACAGATACGCAGTATTTT. Protein product: CASSYSEGKTDTQYF.

This sequence joins TRBV3-1 and TRBJ2-7; 10 bases are a match to TRBD2. Germline CDR1 is LGHDT and CDR2 is YNNKEL (reference sequence). This CDR3 is 15 amino acids long. The J segment lost 7 bases and the V segment lost 2 bases, leaving 8 bases of the junction unmatched. CDR3 coding DNA: TGTGCCAGCAGCCAAAAAGCGGGAGGGAACAATGAGCAGTACTTC. It translates to CASSQKAGGNNEQYF.

The chain is built from TRBV6-6 and TRBJ2-5, with D perhaps matching TRBD2 (5 bases). Germline assignment: CDR1 MNHNY and CDR2 SVGAGI (reference sequence). The CDR3 has 14 residues. Deletions cut 0 bases from V and 11 bases from J, with 16 bases between. The CDR3 region is CASSYSGYGGEQYF. The CDR3 nucleotides are TGTGCCAGCAGTTACTCTGGCTACGGAGGTGAGCAGTACTTC.

This clonotype has a handful of counts. The junction departs from the called germline gene at one end, perhaps through a read error. The chain combines TRBV5-1 with TRBJ2-7, with 7 bases lining up with TRBD1. Germline V gives CDR1 SGHRS, CDR2 YFSETQ. The CDR3 consists of 16 residues. CDR3 sequence reads: CASSLGGTVRSYGQYF. CDR3 nucleotide sequence: TGCGCCAGCAGCTTGGGGGGGACAGTCCGCTCCTACGGGCAGTACTTC. The variable domain in full, with the rest retrieved from reference TRBV5-1 and TRBJ2-7, is KAGVTQTPRYLIKTRGQQVTLSCSPISGHRSVSWYQQTPGQGLQFLFEYFSETQRNKGNFPGRFSGRQFSNSRSEMNVSTLELGDSALYLCASSLGGTVRSYGQYFGPGTRLTVT.

The chain combines TRBV6-5 with TRBJ2-1; 9 bases align to TRBD2. V trimming: 6 bases; J trimming: 2 bases; junction bases outside the gene matches: 5. The CDR3 totals 15 residues. The germline CDR1 and CDR2 sequences are MNHEY and SVGAGI. In nucleotides, the CDR3 is TGTGCCAGCAGGCGGGGGGGCGGGACCTACAATGAGCAGTTCTTC. This gives the protein CASRRGGGTYNEQFF.

The V call is TRBV29-1, the J call TRBJ2-1; D possibly corresponds to TRBD2 (6 bases). The CDR3 spans 14 residues. The germline V gene encodes CDR1 SQVTM and CDR2 ANQGSEA. Trimming shortened V by 8 bases and J by 2 bases, and 16 bases separated the two germline ends. The CDR3 DNA is TGCAGCACAATAGCGGACCGCCCCTACAATGAGCAGTTCTTC. Its translation is CSTIADRPYNEQFF.

The rearrangement joins TRBV12-5 to TRBJ2-7, with 8 bases aligning to TRBD2. Germline V gives CDR1 LGHNT, CDR2 FRNRAP. The junction had 6 bases not matched to a gene; V was cut back by 6 bases and J by 5 bases. The CDR3 consists of 13 residues. The CDR3 DNA is TGTGCTAGTGGCCTCGGGAGGGCCGACGAGCAGTACTTC. It codes for CASGLGRADEQYF. Supplemented by reference TRBV12-5 and TRBJ2-7, the full variable domain reads DARVTQTPRHKVTEMGQEVTMRCQPILGHNTVFWYRQTMMQGLELLAYFRNRAPLDDSGMPKDRFSAEMPDATLATLKIQPSEPRDSAVYFCASGLGRADEQYFGPGTRLTVT.

The chain is built from TRBV6-5 and TRBJ2-1; no firm D call. This CDR3 is 15 amino acids long. Germline V gives CDR1 MNHEY, CDR2 SVGAGI. Trimming took 1 base from V and 7 from J, leaving 14 bases between them. CDR3 region: CASSYWTTNGNEQFF. The CDR3 nucleotides are TGTGCCAGCAGTTACTGGACCACCAATGGGAATGAGCAGTTCTTC.